Following are 9 T cell receptor beta chains from one sample sequenced in a study of T-cell reconstitution after alpha-beta-depleted transplantation in children. Using unique molecular identifiers, the investigators prepared the TCRbeta library. TCRdb analysed the PCR reads with MiXCR anew, one entry per CDR3 protein. The table records approximately 300,000 distinct CDR3 sequences, over 9% of them present only once. The sequencing used PBMCs, collected before TCRalphabeta/CD19-depleted stem cell transplant. All receptors derive from a boy in the first two years of life with acute myeloid leukemia, due to receive a stem cell transplant.

This clonotype was found many times. The rearrangement links TRBV7-2 to TRBJ2-7, with 16 bases that match TRBD2. Germline values: CDR1 SGHTA, CDR2 FQGNSA. There are 18 residues in the CDR3. V was clipped by 4 bases and J by 2 bases; unmatched bases: 8. The CDR3 nucleotides read TGTGCCAGCAGCTCTATTGCCGGGACTAGCGGGAGGGCCTACGAGCAGTACTTC. Residues: CASSSIAGTSGRAYEQYF.

This clonotype was seen repeatedly, ten times or more. The chain uses TRBV12-3 or TRBV12-4 and TRBJ1-1; 8 positions match TRBD1. The CDR3 is 15 residues long. The ends lost 5 bases at V and 4 bases at J; junction bases unmatched: 9. The chain's CDR3 is CASSPRTGRSTEAFF. In DNA, the CDR3 is TGTGCCAGCAGTCCTCGGACAGGGCGGAGCACTGAAGCTTTCTTT.

This clonotype was detected a few times. The chain couples TRBV30 to TRBJ2-7; no reliable D call. V lost 3 bases to trimming and J lost 3 bases, with 12 bases between them. From germline, CDR1 is GTSNPN and CDR2 SVGIG (reference sequence). The CDR3 runs 13 residues. CDR3 in amino acids: CAWRSPTDYEQYF. For the CDR3, the DNA is TGTGCCTGGAGGTCCCCGACGGACTACGAGCAGTACTTC. The full variable domain, completed using reference TRBV30 and TRBJ2-7, is SQTIHQWPATLVQPVGSPLSLECTVEGTSNPNLYWYRQAAGRGLQLLFYSVGIGQISSEVPQNLSASRPQDRQFILSSKKLLLSDSGFYLCAWRSPTDYEQYFGPGTRLTVT.

This clonotype was observed at least ten times. V and J are TRBV15 and TRBJ2-5; D gene uncertain. Trimming stripped 0 bases from V and 5 bases from J, with 10 bases between. The CDR3 is made up of 14 amino acids. Germline V lookup: CDR1 LNHNV, CDR2 YYDKDF (reference sequence). The CDR3 region has the DNA TGTGCCACCAGCAGAGAGATTACCGTGGAGACCCAGTACTTC. Translated: CATSREITVETQYF.

A word on this clonotype: Since no conserved phenylalanine or tryptophan closes the CDR3, a read error is the likely cause. The chain couples TRBV7-6 to TRBJ2-7; TRBD1 aligns across 10 bases. The germline gives CDR1 SGHVS, CDR2 FNYEAQ. V dropped 2 bases and J dropped 4; count of bases not matched to a gene: 8. The CDR3 runs to 16 residues. This CDR3 is CASSLSKGQGFYEQYY. The CDR3 DNA follows: TGTGCCAGCAGCTTAAGTAAGGGACAGGGGTTTTACGAGCAGTACTAC.

This clonotype showed up many times. The genes are TRBV2 and TRBJ2-4, with D possibly TRBD2 on 5 matching bases. Germline CDR1 SNHLY, CDR2 FYNNEI. V dropped 5 bases and J dropped 0 bases, with 11 bases sitting between them. This CDR3 is built from 15 residues. The CDR3 DNA follows: TGTGCCAGCAGTCCGGCGGGTCTAGCCAAAAACATTCAGTACTTC. It yields the protein CASSPAGLAKNIQYF.

This clonotype was seen ten or more times. A read error may account for a junction end that differs from germline. V and J are TRBV28 and TRBJ1-1; D remains unclear. CDR1 MDHEN and CDR2 SYDVKM come from the germline V gene. The CDR3 is 14 residues long. DNA for the CDR3: TGTGCCAGCAGTTTATTCCCCGCGAACACTGAATCTTTCTTT. Translating gives CASSLFPANTESFF.

This clonotype was seen ten or more times. V usage is TRBV10-3 and J usage is TRBJ1-6, with D maybe TRBD1 (5 bases). Germline-derived CDR1 and CDR2 are ENHRY and SYGVKD. The CDR3 loop spans 14 amino acids. V dropped 5 bases and J dropped 9 bases, with 14 bases sitting between them. CDR3: CAISTDVGVSPLHF. CDR3 in DNA: TGTGCCATCAGTACAGACGTGGGGGTTTCACCCCTCCACTTT.

This clonotype was picked up many times. This sequence joins TRBV6-5 and TRBJ1-6, with D uncertain. CDR1 MNHEY and CDR2 SVGAGI come from the germline V gene. This CDR3 contains 13 residues. The V end lost 2 bases, the J end lost 5 bases, and 4 bases lay between the germline ends. CDR3 sequence (DNA): TGTGCCAGCAGTTACAGGGATAATTCACCCCTCCACTTT. Translation: CASSYRDNSPLHF.